The 10 T cell receptor beta chains below come from one sample, sequenced in a study of blood T cell repertoires in COVID-19 (dated by TCRdb to the early 2020s). The library relied on the immunoSEQ multiplex PCR assay. TCRdb provides this immuneACCESS table in a form limited to in-frame rearrangements. Some clones are lacking; in checked studies, under half of them reflect an unresolved V gene, and why the rest are absent is not known. This sample lists approximately 120,000 clones; just under 85% were detected once. Clones ranked in the top ten supply about 13% of the sample. The sequenced sample was peripheral blood. These receptors were collected from a human donor in a cohort sampled during active COVID-19.

The gene calls are TRBV5-6 and TRBJ2-7; weak D call: TRBD1 (5 bases). The V and J ends lost 0 bases and 0 bases respectively, with 7 bases between them. This CDR3 contains 14 residues. Germline V gives CDR1 SGHDT, CDR2 YYEEEE. CDR3: CASSLDDSSYEQYF. For the CDR3, the DNA is TGTGCCAGCAGCTTGGATGACAGCTCCTACGAGCAGTACTTC.

The chain has TRBV9 and TRBJ1-1; D is possibly TRBD1 (5 bases). V was cut by 4 bases and J by 0 bases, with 13 bases left in between. The germline V gene encodes CDR1 SGDLS and CDR2 YYNGEE. CDR3 length equals 15 residues. This CDR3 is CASSPRQIMNTEAFF. The CDR3 DNA sequence: TGTGCCAGCAGCCCCAGACAGATCATGAACACTGAAGCTTTCTTT.

V is TRBV29-1 and J is TRBJ1-5; D is unresolved. CDR3 length: 13 residues. V shed 4 bases and J shed 1 base, with 8 bases lying between them. Per the germline V gene, CDR1 is SQVTM and CDR2 is ANQGSEA. CDR3 sequence (DNA): TGCAGCGTTGGAGGTGGAAGCAATCAGCCCCAGCATTTT. Translated, it gives CSVGGGSNQPQHF.

Remarks on this clone: This specimen includes other DNA sequences encoding the same CDR3. The chain links TRBV10-3 to TRBJ1-2; 8 bases are a match to TRBD1. The CDR3 is 14 residues long. Germline CDR1 and CDR2: ENHRY and SYGVKD. The junction had 2 bases not matched to a gene; V was cut back by 0 bases and J by 5 bases. This CDR3 is CAISESDRGYGYTF. DNA for the CDR3: TGTGCCATCAGTGAGTCCGACAGGGGATATGGCTACACCTTC.

The gene calls are TRBV5-1 and TRBJ2-3; perhaps TRBD2 as D (6 bases). Per germline, CDR1 SGHRS and CDR2 YFSETQ. CDR3 length: 14 residues. The V and J ends lost 1 base and 4 bases respectively, with 10 bases between them. The CDR3 nucleotides are TGCGCCAGCAGCTTGTTCGGGACTTCAGATACGCAGTATTTT. Translating gives CASSLFGTSDTQYF.

The sample holds one count of this clone. The chain couples TRBV11-2 to TRBJ2-7; D is perhaps TRBD2 (6 bases). The CDR3 totals 12 residues. Trimming removed 11 bases at V and 0 bases at J, with 11 bases between. Germline assignment: CDR1 SGHAT and CDR2 FQNNGV. The CDR3 coding sequence is TGTGCCGGTCGGGGGAGCTCCTACGAGCAGTACTTC. Its translation: CAGRGSSYEQYF.

V gene TRBV18 combines with J gene TRBJ2-7, with 8 bases lining up with TRBD1. Per germline, CDR1 KGHSH and CDR2 LQKENI. The CDR3 length is 13 residues. Germline trimming cut 5 bases from V and 3 bases from J; bases unmatched to any gene: 3. The CDR3 DNA is TGTGCCAGCTCAGCAGACAGGGGCTACGAGCAGTACTTC. It encodes CASSADRGYEQYF.

This chain links TRBV27 with TRBJ1-5, with 7 bases aligning to TRBD1. CDR1 is MNHEY, CDR2 SMNVEV, per germline (reference sequence). CDR3 length: 18 residues. The V and J ends lost 5 bases and 2 bases, in that order; junction bases with no gene match: 15. The CDR3 sequence is CASSPRTGPSMGNQPQHF. CDR3 DNA sequence: TGTGCCAGCAGTCCCCGGACAGGTCCCTCTATGGGCAATCAGCCCCAGCATTTT.

The V and J genes are TRBV5-1 and TRBJ2-3; 13 bases align to TRBD2. Losses at the gene ends were 1 base for V and 6 bases for J; bases not matched to a gene: 5. The CDR3 loop spans 16 amino acids. The germline CDR1 and CDR2 sequences are SGHRS and YFSETQ. CDR3 loop: CASSLLLAGGLDTQYF. Here the CDR3 DNA reads TGCGCCAGCAGCTTGTTACTAGCGGGGGGGCTGGATACGCAGTATTTT.

This rearrangement joins TRBV21-1 to TRBJ2-5; the table's D call, TRBD2, has no DNA check behind it. TRBV21-1 is a pseudogene locus. The CDR3 totals 17 residues. CDR3 amino acids: CASSKTVLAVLAETQYF. The CDR3 bases are TGTGCCAGCAGCAAAACCGTACTAGCGGTCCTGGCGGAGACCCAGTACTTC.